The sequence of this T cell receptor (beta chain) was determined in a study of cytomegalovirus exposure and HLA in healthy donors. Study-wide background: Both the 120 validation repertoires and the 600 to 750 first-cohort repertoires used the same platform, as reported by a later analysis.

The CDR3 is 16 residues long. Germline CDR1 MNHNY, CDR2 SVGAGI (reference sequence). Between the trimmed V and J ends, which lost 6 bases and 5 bases, there was a span of 19 bases. Clones were sequenced by immunoSEQ multiplex PCR, and TCRdb holds only the in-frame ones, with some missing. This repertoire shows about 130,000 clones, 85% to 90% found once; its top ten account for 6.2%. This chain links TRBV6-6 with TRBJ2-2; possible D gene TRBD2, 7 bases. The receptor was derived from a woman in her 30s in good health and CMV-seropositive. The sequenced sample was PBMCs. In nucleotides, the CDR3 is TGTGCCAGCAGCCACGGTAGGGGGGGAACGACCGGGGAGCTGTTTTTT. Amino acids: CASSHGRGGTTGELFF.